This section outlines one T cell receptor (beta chain) sequence together with its context. Antigen: not known. Genomic DNA came from frozen unsorted single-cell suspensions. The data were obtained in a study of immune cell composition in non-small cell lung cancer. Only in-frame clones appear in the TCRdb table, and some are missing; sequencing was by immunoSEQ multiplex PCR. The data hold 900 to 1,200 clones, with roughly 71% observed a single time. General observations from the study: Clones >0.5% enriched in tumour were rarer in adenocarcinoma (roughly 35%) than squamous (roughly 75%). Tumour-reactive clones were not shown to match dominant in vivo tumour clones. Overall clonality, unlike maximal tumour-associated clone frequency, did not predict TIL reactivity.

This receptor was obtained from a human donor with non-small cell lung cancer. Specimen: lung tumor tissue.

As DNA, the CDR3 is TGTGCCAGCTCGCCGGGACAGGGGGCTGTTCAGCCCCAGCATTTT. This encodes CASSPGQGAVQPQHF. V gene TRBV18 combines with J gene TRBJ1-5; TRBD1 agrees at 12 bases. The V and J ends lost 6 bases and 6 bases, in that order; junction bases with no gene match: 6. The CDR3 contains 15 residues. CDR1 and CDR2 (germline): KGHSH, LQKENI.